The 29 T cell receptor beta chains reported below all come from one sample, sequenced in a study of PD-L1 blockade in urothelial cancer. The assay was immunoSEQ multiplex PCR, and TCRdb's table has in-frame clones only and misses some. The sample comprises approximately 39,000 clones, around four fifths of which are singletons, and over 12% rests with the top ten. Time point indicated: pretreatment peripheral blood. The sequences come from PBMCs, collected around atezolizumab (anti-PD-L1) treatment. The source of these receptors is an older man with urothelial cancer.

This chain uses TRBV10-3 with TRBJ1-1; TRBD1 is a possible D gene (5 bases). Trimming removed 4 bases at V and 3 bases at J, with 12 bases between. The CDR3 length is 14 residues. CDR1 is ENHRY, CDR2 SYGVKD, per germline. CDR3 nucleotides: TGTGCCATCAGTGGGGGGACTTGGGACACTGAAGCTTTCTTT. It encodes CAISGGTWDTEAFF.

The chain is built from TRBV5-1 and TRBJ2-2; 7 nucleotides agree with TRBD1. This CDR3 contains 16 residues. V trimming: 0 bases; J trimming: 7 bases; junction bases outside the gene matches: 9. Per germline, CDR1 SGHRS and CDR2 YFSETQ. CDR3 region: CASSLAGQTSFGELFF. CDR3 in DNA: TGCGCCAGCAGCTTGGCGGGACAGACAAGTTTCGGGGAGCTGTTTTTT.

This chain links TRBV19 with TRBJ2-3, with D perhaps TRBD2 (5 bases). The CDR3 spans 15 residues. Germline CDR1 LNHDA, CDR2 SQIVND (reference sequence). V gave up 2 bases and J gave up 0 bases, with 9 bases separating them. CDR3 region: CASSISGSSTDTQYF. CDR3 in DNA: TGTGCCAGTAGTATAAGCGGATCGAGCACAGATACGCAGTATTTT.

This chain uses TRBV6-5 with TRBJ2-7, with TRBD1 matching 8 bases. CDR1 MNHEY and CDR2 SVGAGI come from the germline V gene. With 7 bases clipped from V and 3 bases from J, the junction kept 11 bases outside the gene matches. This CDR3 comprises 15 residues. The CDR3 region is CASTRQGTGGYEQYF. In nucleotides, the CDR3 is TGTGCCAGCACCAGACAGGGGACAGGCGGCTACGAGCAGTACTTC.

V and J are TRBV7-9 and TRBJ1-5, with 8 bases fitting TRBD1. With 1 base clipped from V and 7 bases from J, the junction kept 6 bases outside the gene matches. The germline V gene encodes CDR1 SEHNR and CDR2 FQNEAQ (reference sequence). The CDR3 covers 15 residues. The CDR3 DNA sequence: TGTGCCAGCAGCTTAGGGACAGGGCTTTGGCAGCCCCAGCATTTT. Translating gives CASSLGTGLWQPQHF. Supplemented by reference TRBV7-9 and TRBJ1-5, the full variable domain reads DTGVSQNPRHKITKRGQNVTFRCDPISEHNRLYWYRQTLGQGPEFLTYFQNEAQLEKSRLLSDRFSAERPKGSFSTLEIQRTEQGDSAMYLCASSLGTGLWQPQHFGDGTRLSIL.

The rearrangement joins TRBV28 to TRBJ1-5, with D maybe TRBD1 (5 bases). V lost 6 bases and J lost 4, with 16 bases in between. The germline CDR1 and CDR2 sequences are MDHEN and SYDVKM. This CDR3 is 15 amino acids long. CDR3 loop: CASRTGGEGNQPQHF. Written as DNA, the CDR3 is TGTGCCAGCAGAACCGGGGGGGAGGGAAATCAGCCCCAGCATTTT.

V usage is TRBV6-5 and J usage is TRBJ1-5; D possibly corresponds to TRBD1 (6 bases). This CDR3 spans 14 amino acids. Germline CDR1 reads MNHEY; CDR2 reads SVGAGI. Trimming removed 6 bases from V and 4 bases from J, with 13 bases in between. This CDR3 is CASRIGGKNQPQHF. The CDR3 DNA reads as TGTGCCAGCAGGATAGGGGGAAAGAATCAGCCCCAGCATTTT.

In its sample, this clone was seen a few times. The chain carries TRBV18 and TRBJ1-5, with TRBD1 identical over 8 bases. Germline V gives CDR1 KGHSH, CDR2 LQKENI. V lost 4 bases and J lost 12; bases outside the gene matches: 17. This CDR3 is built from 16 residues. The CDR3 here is CASSRTTGDGVERQHF. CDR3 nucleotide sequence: TGTGCCAGCTCACGGACGACAGGGGACGGAGTGGAGCGCCAGCATTTT. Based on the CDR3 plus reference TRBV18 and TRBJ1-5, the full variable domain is NAGVMQNPRHLVRRRGQEARLRCSPMKGHSHVYWYRQLPEEGLKFMVYLQKENIIDESGMPKERFSAEFPKEGPSILRIQQVVRGDSAAYFCASSRTTGDGVERQHFGDGTRLSIL.

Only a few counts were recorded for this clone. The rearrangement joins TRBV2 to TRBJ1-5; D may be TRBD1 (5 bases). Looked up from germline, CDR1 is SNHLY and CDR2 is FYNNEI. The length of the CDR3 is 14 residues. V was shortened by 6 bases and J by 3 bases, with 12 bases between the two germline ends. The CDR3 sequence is CASSAGTANQPQHF. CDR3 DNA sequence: TGTGCCAGCAGCGCCGGGACTGCCAATCAGCCCCAGCATTTT.

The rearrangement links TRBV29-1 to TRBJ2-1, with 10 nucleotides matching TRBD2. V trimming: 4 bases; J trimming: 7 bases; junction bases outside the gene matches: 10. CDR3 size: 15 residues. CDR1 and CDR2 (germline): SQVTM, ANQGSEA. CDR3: CSVVGLAGAGNEQFF. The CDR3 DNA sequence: TGCAGCGTTGTCGGTCTAGCGGGAGCGGGGAATGAGCAGTTCTTC.

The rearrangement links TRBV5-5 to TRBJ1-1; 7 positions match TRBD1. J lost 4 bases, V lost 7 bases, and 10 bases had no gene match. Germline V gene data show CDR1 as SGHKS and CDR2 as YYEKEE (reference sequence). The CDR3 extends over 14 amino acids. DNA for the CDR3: TGTGCCAGCCACGACAGGGTCCGAGGCACTGAAGCTTTCTTT. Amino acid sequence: CASHDRVRGTEAFF.

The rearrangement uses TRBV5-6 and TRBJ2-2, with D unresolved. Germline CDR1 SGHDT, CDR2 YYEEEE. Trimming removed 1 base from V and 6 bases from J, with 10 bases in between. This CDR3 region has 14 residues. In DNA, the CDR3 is TGTGCCAGCAGCTTGACTGAGGCGGCCGGGGAGCTGTTTTTT. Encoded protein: CASSLTEAAGELFF.

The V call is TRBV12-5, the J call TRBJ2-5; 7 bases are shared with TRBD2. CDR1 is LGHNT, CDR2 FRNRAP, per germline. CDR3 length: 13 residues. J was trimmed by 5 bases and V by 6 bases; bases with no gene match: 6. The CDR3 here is CASGKGGSETQYF. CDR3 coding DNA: TGTGCTAGTGGGAAGGGCGGGAGTGAGACCCAGTACTTC. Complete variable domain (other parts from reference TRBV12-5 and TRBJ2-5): DARVTQTPRHKVTEMGQEVTMRCQPILGHNTVFWYRQTMMQGLELLAYFRNRAPLDDSGMPKDRFSAEMPDATLATLKIQPSEPRDSAVYFCASGKGGSETQYFGPGTRLLVL.

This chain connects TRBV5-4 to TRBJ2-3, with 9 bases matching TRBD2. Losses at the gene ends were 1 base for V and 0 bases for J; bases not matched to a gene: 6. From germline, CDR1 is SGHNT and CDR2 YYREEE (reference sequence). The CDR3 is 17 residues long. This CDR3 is CASSLRLAGPSTDTQYF. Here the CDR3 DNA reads TGTGCCAGCAGCTTGCGCCTAGCGGGACCTAGCACAGATACGCAGTATTTT.

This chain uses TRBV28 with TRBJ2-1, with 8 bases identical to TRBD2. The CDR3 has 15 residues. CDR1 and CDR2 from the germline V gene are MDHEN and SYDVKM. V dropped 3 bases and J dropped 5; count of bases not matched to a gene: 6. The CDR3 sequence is CASSFLLAVNNEQFF. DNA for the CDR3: TGTGCCAGCAGTTTTTTACTAGCGGTGAACAATGAGCAGTTCTTC.

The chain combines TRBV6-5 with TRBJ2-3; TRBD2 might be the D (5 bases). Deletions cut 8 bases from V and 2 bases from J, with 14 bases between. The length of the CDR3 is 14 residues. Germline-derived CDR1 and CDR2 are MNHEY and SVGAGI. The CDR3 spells CASRASGLTDTQYF. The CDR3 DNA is TGTGCCAGCCGGGCCAGCGGCCTCACAGATACGCAGTATTTT.

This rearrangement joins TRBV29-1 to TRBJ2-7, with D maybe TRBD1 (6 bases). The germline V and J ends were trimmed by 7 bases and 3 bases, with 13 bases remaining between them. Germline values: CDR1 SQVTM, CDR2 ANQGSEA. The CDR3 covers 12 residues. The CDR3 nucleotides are TGCAGCGCAGGGGACGCTTTCTACGAGCAGTACTTC. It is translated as CSAGDAFYEQYF.

The CDR3 region is CASSPGRDRGYGANVLTF. The CDR3 DNA is TGTGCCAGCAGCCCAGGCCGGGACAGGGGGTACGGGGCCAACGTCCTGACTTTC. The chain carries TRBV7-6 and TRBJ2-6; 11 positions match TRBD1. The CDR3 runs to 18 residues. Unmatched junction bases numbered 10, after V lost 5 bases and J lost 4 bases. Germline CDR1 is SGHVS and CDR2 is FNYEAQ.

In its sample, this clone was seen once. The CDR3 DNA is TGTGCCAGCAGCTTGGACAGGGGAAGCACAGATACGCAGTATTTT. Its translation is CASSLDRGSTDTQYF. The J gene is TRBJ2-3, the V gene TRBV5-4; 7 nucleotides match TRBD1. This CDR3 contains 15 residues. V was pared by 0 bases and J by 0 bases, with 1 base of the junction left unmatched. Germline V lookup: CDR1 SGHNT, CDR2 YYREEE (reference sequence).

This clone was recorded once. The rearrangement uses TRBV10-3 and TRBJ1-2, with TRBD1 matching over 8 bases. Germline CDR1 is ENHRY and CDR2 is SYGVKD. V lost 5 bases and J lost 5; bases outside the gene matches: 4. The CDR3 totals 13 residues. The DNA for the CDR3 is TGTGCCATCAGTCTGGACAGGGCTTATGGCTACACCTTC. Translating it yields CAISLDRAYGYTF.

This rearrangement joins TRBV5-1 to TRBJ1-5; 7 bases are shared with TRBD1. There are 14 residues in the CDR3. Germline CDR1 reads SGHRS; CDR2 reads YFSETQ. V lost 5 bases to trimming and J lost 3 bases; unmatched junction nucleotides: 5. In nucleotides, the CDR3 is TGCGCCAGCAGACCGGACAGGAACAATCAGCCCCAGCATTTT. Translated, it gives CASRPDRNNQPQHF.

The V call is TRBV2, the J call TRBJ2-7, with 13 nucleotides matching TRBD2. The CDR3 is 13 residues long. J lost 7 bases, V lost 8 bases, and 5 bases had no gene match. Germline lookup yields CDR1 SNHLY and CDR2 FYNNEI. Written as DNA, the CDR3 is TGTGCCAGCCGACTAGCGGGAGGACCTGAGCAGTACTTC. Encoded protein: CASRLAGGPEQYF.

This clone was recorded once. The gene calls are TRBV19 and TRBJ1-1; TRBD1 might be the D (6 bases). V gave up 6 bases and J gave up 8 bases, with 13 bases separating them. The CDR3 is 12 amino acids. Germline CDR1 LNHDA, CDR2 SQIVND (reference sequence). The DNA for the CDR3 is TGTGCCAGTAGCCTATACACAGGGGAAGCTTTCTTT. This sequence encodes CASSLYTGEAFF.

CDR3 in DNA: TGTGCCAGCAGCGTAGCCGGCAGGGGGGACTATGGCTACACCTTC. Translated: CASSVAGRGDYGYTF. V usage is TRBV9 and J usage is TRBJ1-2; the match to TRBD1 covers 7 bases. V trimming: 0 bases; J trimming: 3 bases; junction bases outside the gene matches: 5. The CDR3 totals 15 residues. Germline CDR1 SGDLS, CDR2 YYNGEE.

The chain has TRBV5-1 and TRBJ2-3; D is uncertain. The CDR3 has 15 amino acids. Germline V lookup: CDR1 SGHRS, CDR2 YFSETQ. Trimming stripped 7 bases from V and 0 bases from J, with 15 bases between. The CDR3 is CASQVGLTSTDTQYF. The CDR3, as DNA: TGCGCCAGCCAGGTGGGCCTAACTAGCACAGATACGCAGTATTTT.

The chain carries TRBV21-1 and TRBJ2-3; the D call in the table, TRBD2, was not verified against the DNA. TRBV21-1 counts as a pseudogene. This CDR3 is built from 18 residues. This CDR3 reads CASSLGKGSGIRTDTQYF. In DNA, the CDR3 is TGTGCCAGCAGCCTCGGGAAGGGAAGCGGGATTCGCACAGATACGCAGTATTTT.

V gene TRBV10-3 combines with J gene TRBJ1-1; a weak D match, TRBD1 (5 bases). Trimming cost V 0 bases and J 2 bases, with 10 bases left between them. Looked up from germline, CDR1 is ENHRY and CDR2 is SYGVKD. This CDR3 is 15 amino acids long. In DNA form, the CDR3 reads TGTGCCATCAGTGAGTCGCGGGGGATAAACACTGAAGCTTTCTTT. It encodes CAISESRGINTEAFF.

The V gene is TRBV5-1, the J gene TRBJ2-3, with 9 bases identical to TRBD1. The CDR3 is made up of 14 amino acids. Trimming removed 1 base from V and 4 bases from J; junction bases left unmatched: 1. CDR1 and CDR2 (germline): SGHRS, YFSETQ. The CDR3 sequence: CASSLTGGPDTQYF. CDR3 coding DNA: TGCGCCAGCAGCTTGACAGGGGGCCCAGATACGCAGTATTTT.

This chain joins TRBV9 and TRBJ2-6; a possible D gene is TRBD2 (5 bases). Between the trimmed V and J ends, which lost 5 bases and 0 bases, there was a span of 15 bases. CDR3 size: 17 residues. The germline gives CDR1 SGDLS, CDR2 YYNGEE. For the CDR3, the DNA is TGTGCCAGCAGAGCCGGAGGACGGGGCTCTGGGGCCAACGTCCTGACTTTC. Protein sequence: CASRAGGRGSGANVLTF.